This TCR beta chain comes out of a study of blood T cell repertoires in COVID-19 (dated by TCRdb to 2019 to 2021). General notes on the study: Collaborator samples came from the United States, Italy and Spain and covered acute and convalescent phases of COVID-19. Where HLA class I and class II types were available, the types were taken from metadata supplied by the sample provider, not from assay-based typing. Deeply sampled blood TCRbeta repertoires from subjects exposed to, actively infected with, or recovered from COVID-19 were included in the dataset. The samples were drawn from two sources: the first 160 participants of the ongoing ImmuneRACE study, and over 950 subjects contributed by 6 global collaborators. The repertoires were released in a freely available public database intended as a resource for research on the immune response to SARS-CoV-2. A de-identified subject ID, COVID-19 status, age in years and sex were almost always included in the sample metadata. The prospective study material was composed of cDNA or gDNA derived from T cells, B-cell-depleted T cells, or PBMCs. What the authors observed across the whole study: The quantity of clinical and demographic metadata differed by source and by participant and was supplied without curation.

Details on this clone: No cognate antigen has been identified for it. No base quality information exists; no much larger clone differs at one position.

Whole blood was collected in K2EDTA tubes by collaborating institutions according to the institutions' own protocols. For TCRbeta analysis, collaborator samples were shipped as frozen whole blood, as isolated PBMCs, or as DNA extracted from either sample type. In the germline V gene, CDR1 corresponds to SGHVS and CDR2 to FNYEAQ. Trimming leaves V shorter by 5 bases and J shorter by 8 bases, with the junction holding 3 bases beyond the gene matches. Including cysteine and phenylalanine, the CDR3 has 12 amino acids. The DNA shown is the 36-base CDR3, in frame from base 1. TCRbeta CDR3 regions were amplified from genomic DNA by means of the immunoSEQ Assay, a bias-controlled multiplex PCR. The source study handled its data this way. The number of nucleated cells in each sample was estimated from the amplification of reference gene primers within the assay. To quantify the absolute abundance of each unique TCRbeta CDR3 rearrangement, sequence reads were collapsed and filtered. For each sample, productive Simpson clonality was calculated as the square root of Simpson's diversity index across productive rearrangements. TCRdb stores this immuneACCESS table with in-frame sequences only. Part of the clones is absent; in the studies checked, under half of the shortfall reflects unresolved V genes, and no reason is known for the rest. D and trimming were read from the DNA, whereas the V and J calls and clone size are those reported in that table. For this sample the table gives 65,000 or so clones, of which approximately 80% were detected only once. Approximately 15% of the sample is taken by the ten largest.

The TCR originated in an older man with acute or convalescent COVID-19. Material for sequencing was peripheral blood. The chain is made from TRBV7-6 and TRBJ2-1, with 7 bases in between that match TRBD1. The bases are TGTGCCAGCAGCCCTCAGGGGGATGAGCAGTTCTTC. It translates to CASSPQGDEQFF.